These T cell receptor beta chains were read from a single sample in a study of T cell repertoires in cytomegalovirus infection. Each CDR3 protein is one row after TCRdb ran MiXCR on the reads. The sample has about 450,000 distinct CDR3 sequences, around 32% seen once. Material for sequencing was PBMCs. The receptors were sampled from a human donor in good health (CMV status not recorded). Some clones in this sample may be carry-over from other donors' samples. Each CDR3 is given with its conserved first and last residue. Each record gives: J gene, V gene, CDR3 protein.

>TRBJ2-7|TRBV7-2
CASSLGVAYEQYF
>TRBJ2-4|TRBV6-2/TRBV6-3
CASTREGASAKNIQYF
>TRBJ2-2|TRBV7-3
CASSLDGTGELFF
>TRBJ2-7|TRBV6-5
CARRTDGSYEQYF
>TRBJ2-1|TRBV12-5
CASGTDGYNEQFF
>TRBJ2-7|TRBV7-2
CASSPSDRGAGEQYF
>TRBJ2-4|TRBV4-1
CASSQELAGGVKNIQYF
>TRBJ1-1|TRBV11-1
CASSGGQGAMNAEAFF
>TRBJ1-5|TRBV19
CATHAVINSNQPQHF
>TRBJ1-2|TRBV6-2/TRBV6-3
CASGARGPGGYTF
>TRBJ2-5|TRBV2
CASTSWDRGYQETQYF
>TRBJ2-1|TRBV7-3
CASSLTALAGGSHEQFF
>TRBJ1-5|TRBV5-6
CASSFGGSHNQPQHF
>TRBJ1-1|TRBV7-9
CASRHIQLQNRDVNTEAFF
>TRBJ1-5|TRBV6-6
CASTQGVNQPQHF
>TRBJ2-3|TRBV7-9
CASSPRTGGADTQYF
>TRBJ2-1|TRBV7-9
CASSFSGGGGDYNEQFF
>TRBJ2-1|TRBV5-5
CASMGALDYNEQFF
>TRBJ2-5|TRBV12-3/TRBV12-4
CASTHFPGTGIQETQYF
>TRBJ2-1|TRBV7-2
CASSLGGTGTNEQFF
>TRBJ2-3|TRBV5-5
CASSFLAGGAGDTQYF
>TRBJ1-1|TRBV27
CASSRFSGDTEAFF
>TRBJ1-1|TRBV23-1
CASSSPNTEAFF
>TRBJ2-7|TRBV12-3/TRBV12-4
CASSFGPGEEQYF
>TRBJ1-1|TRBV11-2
CASSLGRDRWDTEAFF
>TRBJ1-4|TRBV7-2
CASSPLGPGPLNEKLFF
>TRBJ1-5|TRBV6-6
CASSYTNQPQHF
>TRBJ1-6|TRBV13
CASSSTGGLEESPLHF
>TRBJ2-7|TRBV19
CASDPGTGGTYEQYF
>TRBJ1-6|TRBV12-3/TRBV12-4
CASSSRTANNSPLHF
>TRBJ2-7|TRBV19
CASSPGQVSYEQSF
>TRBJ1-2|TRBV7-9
CASSKLQGHGYTF
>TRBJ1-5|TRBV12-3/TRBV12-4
CASSFTGIYQPQHF
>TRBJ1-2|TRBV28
CAIYRYHGYTF
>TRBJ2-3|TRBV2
CASSPGTGVTDTQYF
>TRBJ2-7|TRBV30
CAWSTGTSYEQYF
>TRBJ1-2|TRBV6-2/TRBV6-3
CASRTTGTTYGYPF
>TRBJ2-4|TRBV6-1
CASSEAKFWGRVHF
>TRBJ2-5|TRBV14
CASSQGPVGETQYF
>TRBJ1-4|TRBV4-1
CASSHSRTGSTNEKLFF
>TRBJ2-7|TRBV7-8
CASSPRLAEHEQYF
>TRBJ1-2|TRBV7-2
CASSFGQGYGYTF
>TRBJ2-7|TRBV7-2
CASSLIGDSSYEQYF
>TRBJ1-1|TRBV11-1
CASSLGTGTGVLGTEAFF
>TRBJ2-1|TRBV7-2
CASSSHPTRFGSVNEQFF
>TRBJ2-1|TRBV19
CASSMGGRGNEQFF
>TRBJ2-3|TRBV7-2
CASSLLMDTQYF
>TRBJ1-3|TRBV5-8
CASSLVSPSGNTIYF
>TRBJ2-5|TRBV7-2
CASSPNPAGVQETQYF
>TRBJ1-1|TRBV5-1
CASSLGGINTEAFF
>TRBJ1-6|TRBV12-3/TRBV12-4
CASSLGGGRNSPLHF
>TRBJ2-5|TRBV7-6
CASSQLADQETQYF
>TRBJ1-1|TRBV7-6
CASRGVRPMNTEAFF
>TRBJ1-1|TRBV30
CAWSVIREAFF